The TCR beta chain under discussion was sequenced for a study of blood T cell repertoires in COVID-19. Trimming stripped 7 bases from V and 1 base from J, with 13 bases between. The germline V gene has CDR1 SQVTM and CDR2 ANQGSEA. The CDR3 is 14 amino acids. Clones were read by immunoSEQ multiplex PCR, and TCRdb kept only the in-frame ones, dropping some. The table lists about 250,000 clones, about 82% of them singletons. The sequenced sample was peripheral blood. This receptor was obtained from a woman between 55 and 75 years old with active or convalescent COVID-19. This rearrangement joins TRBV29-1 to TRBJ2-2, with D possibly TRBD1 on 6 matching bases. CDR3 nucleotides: TGCAGCGCCGTTCCGGACAGGAACACCGGGGAGCTGTTTTTT. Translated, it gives CSAVPDRNTGELFF.